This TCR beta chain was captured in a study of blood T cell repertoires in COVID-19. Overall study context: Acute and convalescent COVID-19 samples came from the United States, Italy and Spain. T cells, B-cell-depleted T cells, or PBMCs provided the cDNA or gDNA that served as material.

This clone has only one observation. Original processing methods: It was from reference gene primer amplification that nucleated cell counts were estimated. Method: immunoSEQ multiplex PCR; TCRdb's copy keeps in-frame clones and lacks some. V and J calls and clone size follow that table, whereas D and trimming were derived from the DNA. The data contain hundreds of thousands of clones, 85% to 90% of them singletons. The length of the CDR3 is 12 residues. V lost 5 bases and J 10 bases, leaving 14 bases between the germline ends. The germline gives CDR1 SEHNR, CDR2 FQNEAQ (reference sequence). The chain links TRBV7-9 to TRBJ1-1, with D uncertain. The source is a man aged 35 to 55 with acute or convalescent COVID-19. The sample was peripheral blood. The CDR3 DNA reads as TGTGCCAGCAGCCGAGGAGGGCGGGTAGCTTTCTTT. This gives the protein CASSRGGRVAFF. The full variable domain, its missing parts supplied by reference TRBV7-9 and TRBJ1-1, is DTGVSQNPRHKITKRGQNVTFRCDPISEHNRLYWYRQTLGQGPEFLTYFQNEAQLEKSRLLSDRFSAERPKGSFSTLEIQRTEQGDSAMYLCASSRGGRVAFFGQGTRLTVV.